The TCR beta chain described here comes from a study of T-cell reconstitution after alpha-beta-depleted transplantation in children. This clonotype came up many times. For TCRbeta, the library was prepared with unique molecular identifiers. TCRdb ran MiXCR on the PCR reads and lists one entry per CDR3 protein. Of some 600,000 distinct CDR3 sequences listed, approximately 16% are singletons. This CDR3 region has 15 residues. J gave up 7 bases and V 6 bases, and 9 bases lay outside the gene matches. The specimen comprised PBMCs from the stem cell graft donor, sampled from the stem cell graft. The sequence was obtained from a human donor who donated a stem cell graft to a child with acute myeloid leukemia. This rearrangement joins TRBV12-3 or TRBV12-4 to TRBJ2-1; 10 bases are a match to TRBD1. This chain's CDR3 is CASSEPGTGANEQFF. The DNA of the CDR3 is TGTGCCAGCAGCGAGCCCGGGACAGGGGCAAATGAGCAGTTCTTC.